This T cell receptor (beta chain) came from a study of T cell changes during pregnancy in multiple sclerosis (dated by TCRdb to between 2019 and 2020). As for the study more broadly: Changes in the T cell repertoire over the course of pregnancy were examined in this study in women with multiple sclerosis.

Receptor libraries were prepared by the immunoSEQ multiplex PCR assay. TCRdb provides this immuneACCESS table in a form limited to in-frame rearrangements. Some clones are lacking; in checked studies, under half of them reflect an unresolved V gene, and why the rest are absent is not known. The sample data list tens of thousands of clones, and just under 95% of these were observed just once. The ten biggest clones cover about 0.8% of the sample. From the cysteine up to the phenylalanine, the CDR3 has a length of 13 residues. Of all the DNA, just the CDR3 is kept, 39 bases in frame from base 1. For CDR1 and CDR2, the germline V gene lists MNHEY and SVGAGI. From V the trimming removes 4 bases and from J it removes 4 bases, while the gene matches leave 3 bases of the junction unaccounted for. Regarding this clone: No antigen is known for it. Qualities for individual bases were not recorded, and no much larger clone is one base off.

The chain is made from TRBV6-5 and TRBJ1-2, with TRBD1 identical over 7 junction bases. Source: peripheral blood, taken in the third trimester of pregnancy. This sequence was found in a female donor with multiple sclerosis, enrolled in a pregnancy study. The CDR3 here reads CASSFAGGYGYTF. Read as DNA, the sequence is TGTGCCAGCAGTTTCGCAGGGGGCTATGGCTACACCTTC.